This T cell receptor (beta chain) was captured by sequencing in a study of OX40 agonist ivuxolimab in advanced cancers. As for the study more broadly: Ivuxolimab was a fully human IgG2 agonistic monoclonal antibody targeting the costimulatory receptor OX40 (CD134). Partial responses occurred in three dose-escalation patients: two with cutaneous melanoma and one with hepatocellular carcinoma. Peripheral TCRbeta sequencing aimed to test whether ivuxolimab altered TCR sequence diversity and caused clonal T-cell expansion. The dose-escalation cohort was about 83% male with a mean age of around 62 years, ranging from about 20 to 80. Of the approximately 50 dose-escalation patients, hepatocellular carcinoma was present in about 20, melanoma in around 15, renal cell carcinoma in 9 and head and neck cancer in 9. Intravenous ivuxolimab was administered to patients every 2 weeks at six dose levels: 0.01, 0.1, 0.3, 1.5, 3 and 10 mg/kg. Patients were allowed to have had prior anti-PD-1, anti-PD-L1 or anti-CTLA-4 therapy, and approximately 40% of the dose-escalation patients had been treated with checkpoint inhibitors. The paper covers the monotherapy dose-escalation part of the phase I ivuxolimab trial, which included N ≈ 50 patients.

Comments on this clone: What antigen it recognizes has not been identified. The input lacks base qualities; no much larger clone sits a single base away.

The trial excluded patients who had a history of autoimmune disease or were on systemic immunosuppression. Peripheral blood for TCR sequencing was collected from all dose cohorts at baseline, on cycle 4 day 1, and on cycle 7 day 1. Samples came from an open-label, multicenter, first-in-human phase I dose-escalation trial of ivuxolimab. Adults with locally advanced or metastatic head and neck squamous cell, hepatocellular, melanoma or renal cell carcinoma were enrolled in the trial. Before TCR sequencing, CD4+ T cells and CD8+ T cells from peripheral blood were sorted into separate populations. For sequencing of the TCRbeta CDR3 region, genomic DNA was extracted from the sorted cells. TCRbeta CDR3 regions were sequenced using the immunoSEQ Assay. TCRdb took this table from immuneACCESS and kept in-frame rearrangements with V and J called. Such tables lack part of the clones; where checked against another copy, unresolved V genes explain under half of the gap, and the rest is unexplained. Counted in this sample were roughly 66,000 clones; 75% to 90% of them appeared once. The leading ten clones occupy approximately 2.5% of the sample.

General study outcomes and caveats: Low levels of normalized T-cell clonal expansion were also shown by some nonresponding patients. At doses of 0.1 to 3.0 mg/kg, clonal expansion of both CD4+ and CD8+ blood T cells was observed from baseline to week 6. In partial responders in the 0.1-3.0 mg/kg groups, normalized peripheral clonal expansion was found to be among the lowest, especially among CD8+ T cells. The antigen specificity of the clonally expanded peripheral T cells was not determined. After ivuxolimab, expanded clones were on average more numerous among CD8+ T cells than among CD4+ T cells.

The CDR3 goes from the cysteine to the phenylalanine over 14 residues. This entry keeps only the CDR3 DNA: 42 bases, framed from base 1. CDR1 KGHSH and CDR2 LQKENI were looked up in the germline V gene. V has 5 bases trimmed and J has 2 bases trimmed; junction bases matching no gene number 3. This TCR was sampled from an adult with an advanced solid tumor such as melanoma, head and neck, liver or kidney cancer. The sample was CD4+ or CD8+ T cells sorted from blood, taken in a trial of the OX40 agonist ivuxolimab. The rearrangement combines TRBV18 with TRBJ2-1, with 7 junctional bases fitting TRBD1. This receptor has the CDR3 CASSSGQTYNEQFF. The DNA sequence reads TGTGCCAGCTCATCGGGACAGACCTACAATGAGCAGTTCTTC.